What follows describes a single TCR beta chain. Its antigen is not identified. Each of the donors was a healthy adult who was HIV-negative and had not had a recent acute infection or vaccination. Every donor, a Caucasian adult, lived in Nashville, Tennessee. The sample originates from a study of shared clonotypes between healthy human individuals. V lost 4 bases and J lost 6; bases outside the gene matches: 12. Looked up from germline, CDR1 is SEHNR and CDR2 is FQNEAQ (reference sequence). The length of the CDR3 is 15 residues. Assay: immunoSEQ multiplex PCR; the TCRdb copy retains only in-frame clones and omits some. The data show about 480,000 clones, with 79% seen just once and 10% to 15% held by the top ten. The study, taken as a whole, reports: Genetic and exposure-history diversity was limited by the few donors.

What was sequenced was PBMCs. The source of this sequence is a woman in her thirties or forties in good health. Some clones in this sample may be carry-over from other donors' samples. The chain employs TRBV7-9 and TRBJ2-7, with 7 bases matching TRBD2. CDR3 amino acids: CASSWGSRELREQYF. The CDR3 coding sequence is TGTGCCAGCAGCTGGGGCTCGCGGGAGTTGCGCGAGCAGTACTTC.